This TCR beta chain was profiled in a study of T cell clonality in common variable immunodeficiency. Profiling relied on immunoSEQ multiplex PCR, and the TCRdb table lists in-frame clones only, not all of them. Sampling found 40,000 to 60,000 clones, none seen once. This clone was detected ten times or more. Its antigen is not identified. The CDR3 extends 3 residues past the end of the read, so its final part is completed from the germline J gene. Trimming took 2 bases from V and 8 from J; bases not matched to a gene: 6. Germline V lookup: CDR1 MNHEY, CDR2 SVGEGT. The CDR3 sequence is 16 residues long. Whole-study findings and limits: Authors noted CVID clonality's cause needs subpopulation repertoire sequencing. Fewer deletions and N-nucleotide insertions were reportedly seen in common variable immunodeficiency TCR beta sequences.

This TCR was recovered from a person between 18 and 75 years old in good health. Sample: peripheral blood mononuclear cells. V is TRBV6-2 or TRBV6-3 and J is TRBJ2-2; 12 bases align to TRBD1. The CDR3 reads CASSYPGQGASGELFF. The CDR3 DNA, read in part, is TGTGCCAGCAGTTACCCGGGACAGGGGGCATCTGGGGAG.